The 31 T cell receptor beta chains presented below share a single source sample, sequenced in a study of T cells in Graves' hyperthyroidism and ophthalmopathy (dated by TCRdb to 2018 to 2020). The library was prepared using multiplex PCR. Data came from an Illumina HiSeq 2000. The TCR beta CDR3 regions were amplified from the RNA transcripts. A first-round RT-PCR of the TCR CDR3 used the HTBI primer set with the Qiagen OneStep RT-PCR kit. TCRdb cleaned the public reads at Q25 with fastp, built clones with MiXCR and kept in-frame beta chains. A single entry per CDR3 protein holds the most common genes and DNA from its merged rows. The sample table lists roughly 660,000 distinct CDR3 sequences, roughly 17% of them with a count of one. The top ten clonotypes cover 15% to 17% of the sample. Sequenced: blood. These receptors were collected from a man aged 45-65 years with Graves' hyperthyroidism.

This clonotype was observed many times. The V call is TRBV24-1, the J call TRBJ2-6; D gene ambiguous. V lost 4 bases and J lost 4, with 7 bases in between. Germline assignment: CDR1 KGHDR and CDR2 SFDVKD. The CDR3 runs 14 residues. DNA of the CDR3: TGTGCCACCAGTGACCCTCCCGGGGCCAACGTCCTGACTTTC. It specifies CATSDPPGANVLTF.

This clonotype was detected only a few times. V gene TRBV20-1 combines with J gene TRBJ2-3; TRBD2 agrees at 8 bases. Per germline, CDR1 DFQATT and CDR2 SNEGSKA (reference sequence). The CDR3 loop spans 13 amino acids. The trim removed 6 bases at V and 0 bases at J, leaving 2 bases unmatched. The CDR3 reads CSAKRESTDTQYF. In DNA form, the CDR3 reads TGCAGTGCCAAGCGGGAGAGCACAGATACGCAGTATTTT.

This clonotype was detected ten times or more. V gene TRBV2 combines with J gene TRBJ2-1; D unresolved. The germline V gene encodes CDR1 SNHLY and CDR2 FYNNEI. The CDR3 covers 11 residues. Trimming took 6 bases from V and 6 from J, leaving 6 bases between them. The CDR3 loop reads CASSTFNEQFF. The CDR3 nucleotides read TGTGCCAGCAGCACTTTCAATGAGCAGTTCTTC.

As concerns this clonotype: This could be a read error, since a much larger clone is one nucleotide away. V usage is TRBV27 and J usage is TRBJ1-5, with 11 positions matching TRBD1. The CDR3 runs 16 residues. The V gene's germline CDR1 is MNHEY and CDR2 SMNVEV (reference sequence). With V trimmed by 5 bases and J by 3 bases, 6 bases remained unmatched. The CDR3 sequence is CASSDSDRGPNQPQHF. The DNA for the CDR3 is TGTGCCAGCAGTGATTCGGACAGGGGGCCCAATCAGCCCCAGCATTTT.

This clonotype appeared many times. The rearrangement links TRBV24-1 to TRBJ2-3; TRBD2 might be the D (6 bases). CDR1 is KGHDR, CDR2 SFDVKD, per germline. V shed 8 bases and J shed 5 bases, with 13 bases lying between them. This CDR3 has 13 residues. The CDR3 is CATTGGSVDTQYF. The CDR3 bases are TGTGCCACCACCGGGGGATCGGTAGATACGCAGTATTTT.

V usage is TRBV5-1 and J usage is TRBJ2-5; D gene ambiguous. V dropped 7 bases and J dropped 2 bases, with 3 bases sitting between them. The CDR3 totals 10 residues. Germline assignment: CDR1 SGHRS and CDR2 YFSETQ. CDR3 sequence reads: CASAQETQYF. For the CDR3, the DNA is TGCGCCAGCGCGCAAGAGACCCAGTACTTC.

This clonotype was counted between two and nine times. The CDR3 coding sequence is TGTGCCAGTAGTATTAGTTACGGAACCTACGAGCAGTACTTC. Its translation is CASSISYGTYEQYF. V gene TRBV19 combines with J gene TRBJ2-7; D gene uncertain. The V gene lost 3 bases and the J gene lost 2 bases, with 11 bases spanning the gap. This CDR3 has 14 residues. Germline assignment: CDR1 LNHDA and CDR2 SQIVND (reference sequence).

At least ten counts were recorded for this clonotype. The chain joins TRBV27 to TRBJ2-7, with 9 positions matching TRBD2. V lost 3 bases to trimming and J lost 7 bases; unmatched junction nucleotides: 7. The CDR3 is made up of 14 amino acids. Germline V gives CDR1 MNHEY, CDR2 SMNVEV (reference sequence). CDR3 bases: TGTGCCAGCAGTTTTGGGCTGACTAGCGGAGAGCAGTACTTC. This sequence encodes CASSFGLTSGEQYF.

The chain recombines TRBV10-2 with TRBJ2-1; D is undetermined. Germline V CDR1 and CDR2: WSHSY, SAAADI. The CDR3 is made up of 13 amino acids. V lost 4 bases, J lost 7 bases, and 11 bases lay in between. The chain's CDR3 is CASSAVSFNEQFF. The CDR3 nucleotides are TGCGCCAGCAGTGCAGTTAGTTTTAATGAGCAGTTCTTC.

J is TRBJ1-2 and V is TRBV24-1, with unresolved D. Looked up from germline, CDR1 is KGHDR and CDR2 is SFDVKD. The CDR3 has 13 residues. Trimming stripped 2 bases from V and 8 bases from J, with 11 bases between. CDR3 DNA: TGTGCCACCAGTGATTCGGACGTAGGGGGCTACACCTTC. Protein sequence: CATSDSDVGGYTF.

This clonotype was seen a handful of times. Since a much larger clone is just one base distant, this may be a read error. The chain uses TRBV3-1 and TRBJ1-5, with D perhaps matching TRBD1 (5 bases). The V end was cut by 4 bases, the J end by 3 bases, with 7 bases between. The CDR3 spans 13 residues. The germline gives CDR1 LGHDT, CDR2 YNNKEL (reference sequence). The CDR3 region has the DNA TGTGCCAGCAGCCGACAGATCAATCAGCCCCAGCATTTT. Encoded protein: CASSRQINQPQHF.

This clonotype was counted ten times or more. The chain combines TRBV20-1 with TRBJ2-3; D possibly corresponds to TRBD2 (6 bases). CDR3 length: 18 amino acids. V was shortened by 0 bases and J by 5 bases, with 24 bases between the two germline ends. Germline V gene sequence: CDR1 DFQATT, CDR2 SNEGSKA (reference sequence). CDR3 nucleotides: TGCAGTGCTAGAGATATGATGGGGGGAGGCCCACTGAGAGATACGCAGTATTTT. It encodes CSARDMMGGGPLRDTQYF.

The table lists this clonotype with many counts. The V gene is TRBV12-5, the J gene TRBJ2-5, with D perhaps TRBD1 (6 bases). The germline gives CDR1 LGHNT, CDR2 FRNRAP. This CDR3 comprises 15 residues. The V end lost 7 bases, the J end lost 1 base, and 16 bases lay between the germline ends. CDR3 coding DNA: TGTGCTAGTGCCGAAGATGGGGGCCCCCAAGAGACCCAGTACTTC. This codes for CASAEDGGPQETQYF.

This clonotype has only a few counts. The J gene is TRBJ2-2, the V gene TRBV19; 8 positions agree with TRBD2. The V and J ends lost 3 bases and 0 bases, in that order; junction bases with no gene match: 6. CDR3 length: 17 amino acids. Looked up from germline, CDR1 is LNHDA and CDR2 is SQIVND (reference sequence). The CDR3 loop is CASSIGLALTNTGELFF. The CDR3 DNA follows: TGTGCCAGTAGTATTGGACTAGCACTTACGAACACCGGGGAGCTGTTTTTT.

The CDR3 nucleotides read TGTGCCAGCAGTGAGGGACTAGCGGAGGCCTACGAGCAGTACTTC. Translation: CASSEGLAEAYEQYF. The chain is built from TRBV28 and TRBJ2-7, with 11 nucleotides matching TRBD2. The CDR3 is made up of 15 amino acids. From germline, CDR1 is MDHEN and CDR2 SYDVKM. The trim removed 5 bases at V and 2 bases at J, leaving 5 bases unmatched.

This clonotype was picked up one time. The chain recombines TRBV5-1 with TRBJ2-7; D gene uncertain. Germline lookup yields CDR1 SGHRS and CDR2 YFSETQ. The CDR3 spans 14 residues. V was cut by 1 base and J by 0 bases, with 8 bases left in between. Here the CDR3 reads CASSLLQNSYEQYF. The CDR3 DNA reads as TGCGCCAGCAGCTTGTTACAGAACTCCTACGAGCAGTACTTC. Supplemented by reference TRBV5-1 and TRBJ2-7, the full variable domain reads KAGVTQTPRYLIKTRGQQVTLSCSPISGHRSVSWYQQTPGQGLQFLFEYFSETQRNKGNFPGRFSGRQFSNSRSEMNVSTLELGDSALYLCASSLLQNSYEQYFGPGTRLTVT.

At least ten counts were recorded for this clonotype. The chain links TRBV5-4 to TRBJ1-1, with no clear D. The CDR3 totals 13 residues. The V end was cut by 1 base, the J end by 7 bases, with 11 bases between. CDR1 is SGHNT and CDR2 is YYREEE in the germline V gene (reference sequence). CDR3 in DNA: TGTGCCAGCAGCTTGTGGGGAGTCCTTGAAGCTTTCTTT. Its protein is CASSLWGVLEAFF.

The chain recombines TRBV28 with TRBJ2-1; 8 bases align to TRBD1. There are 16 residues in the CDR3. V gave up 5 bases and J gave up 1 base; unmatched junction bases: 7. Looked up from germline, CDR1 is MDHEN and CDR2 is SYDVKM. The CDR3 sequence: CASSPRTGWSYNEQFF. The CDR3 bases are TGTGCCAGCAGTCCAAGGACAGGGTGGTCCTACAATGAGCAGTTCTTC.

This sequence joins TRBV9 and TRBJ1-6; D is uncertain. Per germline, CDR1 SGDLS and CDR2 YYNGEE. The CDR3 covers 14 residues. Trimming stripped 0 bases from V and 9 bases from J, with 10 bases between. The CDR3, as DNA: TGTGCCAGCAGCGTAGGTCTGACCGGTTCACCCCTCCACTTT. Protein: CASSVGLTGSPLHF. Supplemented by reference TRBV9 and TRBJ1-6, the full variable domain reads DSGVTQTPKHLITATGQRVTLRCSPRSGDLSVYWYQQSLDQGLQFLIQYYNGEERAKGNILERFSAQQFPDLHSELNLSSLELGDSALYFCASSVGLTGSPLHFGNGTRLTVT.

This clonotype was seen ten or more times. Here the CDR3 DNA reads TGTGCCAGCAGCTTACTATCGTGGGAAGGCACTGAAGCTTTCTTT. Translation gives CASSLLSWEGTEAFF. The chain uses TRBV11-1 and TRBJ1-1; D not certain. CDR1 and CDR2 from the germline V gene are SGHAT and FQDESV (reference sequence). This CDR3 is built from 15 residues. V was shortened by 2 bases and J by 4 bases, with 14 bases between the two germline ends.

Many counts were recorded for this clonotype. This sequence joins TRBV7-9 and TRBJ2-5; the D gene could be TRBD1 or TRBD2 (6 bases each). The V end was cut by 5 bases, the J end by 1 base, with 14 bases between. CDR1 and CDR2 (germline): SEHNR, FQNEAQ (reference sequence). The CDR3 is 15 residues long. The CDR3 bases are TGTGCCAGCAGCGCCGGAGGGGGGCCCCAAGAGACCCAGTACTTC. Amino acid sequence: CASSAGGGPQETQYF.

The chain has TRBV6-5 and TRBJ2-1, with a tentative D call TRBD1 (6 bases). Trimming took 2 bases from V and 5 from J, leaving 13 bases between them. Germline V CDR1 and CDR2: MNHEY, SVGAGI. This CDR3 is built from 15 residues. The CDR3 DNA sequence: TGTGCCAGCAGTTACGGCGAGGGGGTTCACAATGAGCAGTTCTTC. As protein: CASSYGEGVHNEQFF.

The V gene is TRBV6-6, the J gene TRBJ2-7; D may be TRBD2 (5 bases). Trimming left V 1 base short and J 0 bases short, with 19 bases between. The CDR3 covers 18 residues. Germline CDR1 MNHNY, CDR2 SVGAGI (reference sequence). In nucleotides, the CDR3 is TGTGCCAGCAGTTACTTCTCTGGGCTAGCCGAAAGCTCCTACGAGCAGTACTTC. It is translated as CASSYFSGLAESSYEQYF.

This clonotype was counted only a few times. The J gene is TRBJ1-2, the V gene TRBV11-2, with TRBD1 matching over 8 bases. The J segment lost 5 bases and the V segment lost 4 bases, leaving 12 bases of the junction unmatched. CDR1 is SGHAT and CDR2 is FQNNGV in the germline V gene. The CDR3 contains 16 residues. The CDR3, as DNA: TGTGCCAGCAGCTCGCAGAACGCAGGGGGCGCATATGGCTACACCTTC. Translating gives CASSSQNAGGAYGYTF.

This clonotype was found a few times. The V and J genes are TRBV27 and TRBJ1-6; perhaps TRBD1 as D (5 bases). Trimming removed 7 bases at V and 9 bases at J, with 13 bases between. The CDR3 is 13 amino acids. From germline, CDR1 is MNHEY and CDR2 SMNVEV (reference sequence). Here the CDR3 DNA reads TGTGCCAGCACCCCGGACATCCTTTCACCCCTCCACTTT. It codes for CASTPDILSPLHF.

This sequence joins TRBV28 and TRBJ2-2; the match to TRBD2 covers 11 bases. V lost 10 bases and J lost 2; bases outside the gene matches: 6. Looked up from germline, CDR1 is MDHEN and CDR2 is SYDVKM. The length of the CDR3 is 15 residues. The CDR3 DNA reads TGTGCCACCATAGCGGGAGGGTCCAACACCGGGGAGCTGTTTTTT. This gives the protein CATIAGGSNTGELFF.

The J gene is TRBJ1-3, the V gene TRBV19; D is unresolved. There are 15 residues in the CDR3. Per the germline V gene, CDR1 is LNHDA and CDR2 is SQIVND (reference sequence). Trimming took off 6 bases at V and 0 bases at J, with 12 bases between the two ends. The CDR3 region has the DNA TGTGCCAGTAGGAGCCTTCTAGACTCTGGAAACACCATATATTTT. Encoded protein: CASRSLLDSGNTIYF.

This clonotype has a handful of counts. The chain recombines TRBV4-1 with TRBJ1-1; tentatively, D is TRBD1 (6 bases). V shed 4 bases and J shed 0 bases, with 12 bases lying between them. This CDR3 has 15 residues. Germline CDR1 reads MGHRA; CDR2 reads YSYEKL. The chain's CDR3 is CASSPPGALNTEAFF. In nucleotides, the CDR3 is TGCGCCAGCAGCCCACCGGGGGCCTTGAACACTGAAGCTTTCTTT.

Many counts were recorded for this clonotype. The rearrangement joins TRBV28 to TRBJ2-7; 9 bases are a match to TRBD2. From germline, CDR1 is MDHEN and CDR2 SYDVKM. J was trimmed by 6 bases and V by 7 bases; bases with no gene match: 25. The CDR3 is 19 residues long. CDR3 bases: TGTGCCAGCACCCCGGCGGGGCGGGAGGGCCTTTTTCCGCTTTTCGAGCAGTACTTC. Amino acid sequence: CASTPAGREGLFPLFEQYF.

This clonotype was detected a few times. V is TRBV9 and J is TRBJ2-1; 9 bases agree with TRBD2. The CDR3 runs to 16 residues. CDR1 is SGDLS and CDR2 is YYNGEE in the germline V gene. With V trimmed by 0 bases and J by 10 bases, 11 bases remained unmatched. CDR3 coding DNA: TGTGCCAGCAGCGTAGGAAGGACTAGCGTTCAGGAAGAGCAGTTCTTC. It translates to CASSVGRTSVQEEQFF. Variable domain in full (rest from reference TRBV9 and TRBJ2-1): DSGVTQTPKHLITATGQRVTLRCSPRSGDLSVYWYQQSLDQGLQFLIQYYNGEERAKGNILERFSAQQFPDLHSELNLSSLELGDSALYFCASSVGRTSVQEEQFFGPGTRLTVL.

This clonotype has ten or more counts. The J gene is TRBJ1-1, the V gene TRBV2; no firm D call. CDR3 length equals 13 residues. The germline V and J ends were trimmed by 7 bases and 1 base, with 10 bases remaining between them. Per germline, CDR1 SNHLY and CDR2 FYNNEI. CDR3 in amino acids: CASIRDSNTEAFF. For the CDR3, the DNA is TGTGCCAGCATTCGAGATTCGAACACTGAAGCTTTCTTT.